These 10 T cell receptor beta chains were sequenced from one sample in a study of early T cells in non-severe SARS-CoV-2 infection. Each CDR3 protein is one row after TCRdb ran MiXCR on the 5' RACE reads. The sample lists over 55,000 distinct CDR3 sequences; roughly 12% were seen once. What was sequenced was whole blood. The receptor set was obtained from an adult who was a healthcare worker with PCR-confirmed SARS-CoV-2 infection or an uninfected control (not recorded which).

The genes are TRBV28 and TRBJ1-4; no reliable D call. The germline V and J ends were trimmed by 6 bases and 10 bases, with 18 bases remaining between them. CDR1 is MDHEN and CDR2 is SYDVKM in the germline V gene. This CDR3 is built from 14 residues. The CDR3 spells CASSSTPSLAKLFF. The CDR3 DNA follows: TGTGCCAGCAGCTCGACACCGTCTCTGGCAAAACTGTTTTTT.

Of note for this clonotype: This may come from a read error, since a much larger clone is one base off. The chain joins TRBV24-1 to TRBJ2-2; D is possibly TRBD1 (8 bases). The germline V gene has CDR1 KGHDR and CDR2 SFDVKD. The CDR3 loop spans 18 amino acids. CDR3: CATCDPRGGTGNTGELFF. The CDR3 nucleotides read TGTGCCACCTGTGACCCAAGGGGGGGGACAGGGAACACCGGGGAGCTGTTTTTT.

This clonotype was detected a few times. The chain links TRBV3-1 to TRBJ1-2, with no clear D. Deletions cut 1 base from V and 1 base from J, with 16 bases between. The CDR3 runs to 17 residues. Germline V CDR1 and CDR2: LGHDT, YNNKEL (reference sequence). The CDR3 loop reads CASSQGGWGVDNYGYTF. CDR3 coding DNA: TGTGCCAGCAGCCAAGGGGGATGGGGAGTAGATAACTATGGCTACACCTTC. Full variable domain (rest looked up from reference TRBV3-1 and TRBJ1-2): DTAVSQTPKYLVTQMGNDKSIKCEQNLGHDTMYWYKQDSKKFLKIMFSYNNKELIINETVPNRFSPKSPDKAHLNLHINSLELGDSAVYFCASSQGGWGVDNYGYTFGSGTRLTVV.

The sample holds a few counts of this clonotype. The V and J genes are TRBV12-3 or TRBV12-4 and TRBJ2-7; unclear D gene. V gave up 3 bases and J gave up 1 base, with 10 bases separating them. This CDR3 is 14 amino acids long. The CDR3 DNA reads TGTGCCAGCAGTTTTGATGCGTTTTCCTACGAGCAGTACTTC. Translated, it gives CASSFDAFSYEQYF.

In its sample, this clonotype was seen many times. This chain joins TRBV5-1 and TRBJ1-1; D might be TRBD1 (6 bases). The ends were cut back, 0 bases at V and 0 bases at J, with 9 bases in the middle. The germline gives CDR1 SGHRS, CDR2 YFSETQ. The CDR3 loop spans 15 amino acids. The CDR3 DNA reads as TGCGCCAGCAGCTTGGCCGGGACACTGAACACTGAAGCTTTCTTT. This translates into CASSLAGTLNTEAFF.

The chain is built from TRBV9 and TRBJ2-2; 14 nucleotides align to TRBD2. The CDR3 is 17 residues long. The J segment lost 5 bases and the V segment lost 2 bases, leaving 5 bases of the junction unmatched. In germline, CDR1 is SGDLS, CDR2 YYNGEE. CDR3: CASSVTSGRAVTGELFF. The CDR3 DNA reads as TGTGCCAGCAGCGTGACTAGCGGGAGGGCCGTAACCGGGGAGCTGTTTTTT. The whole variable domain, remainder taken from reference TRBV9 and TRBJ2-2, is DSGVTQTPKHLITATGQRVTLRCSPRSGDLSVYWYQQSLDQGLQFLIQYYNGEERAKGNILERFSAQQFPDLHSELNLSSLELGDSALYFCASSVTSGRAVTGELFFGEGSRLTVL.

The chain recombines TRBV5-1 with TRBJ1-1; 7 bases are shared with TRBD1. The junction had 10 bases not matched to a gene; V was cut back by 1 base and J by 4 bases. The germline CDR1 and CDR2 sequences are SGHRS and YFSETQ. The CDR3 consists of 16 residues. CDR3 sequence reads: CASSLTGQASGTEAFF. Written as DNA, the CDR3 is TGCGCCAGCAGCTTGACTGGACAGGCCAGTGGCACTGAAGCTTTCTTT.

The chain couples TRBV29-1 to TRBJ2-3; D is undetermined. Trimming removed 6 bases at V and 2 bases at J, with 6 bases between. The CDR3 spans 11 residues. Germline CDR1 and CDR2: SQVTM and ANQGSEA. The CDR3 sequence is CSVTDTDTQYF. The CDR3 region has the DNA TGCAGCGTCACGGACACAGATACGCAGTATTTT.

This clonotype was seen many times. The chain is built from TRBV6-6 and TRBJ2-5, with D perhaps assigned TRBD1 or TRBD2 (5 bases each). Germline V gene data show CDR1 as MNHNY and CDR2 as SVGAGI (reference sequence). The length of the CDR3 is 16 residues. V dropped 0 bases and J dropped 1 base, with 12 bases sitting between them. CDR3 sequence reads: CASSYSTGTGQETQYF. CDR3 sequence (DNA): TGTGCCAGCAGTTACTCGACCGGGACCGGCCAAGAGACCCAGTACTTC.

The rearrangement joins TRBV7-9 to TRBJ2-7; perhaps D is TRBD1 or TRBD2 (5 bases each). The germline gives CDR1 SEHNR, CDR2 FQNEAQ (reference sequence). The CDR3 has 16 amino acids. V lost 8 bases and J 0 bases, leaving 20 bases between the germline ends. This CDR3 is CASAPGATVFSYEQYF. The CDR3 DNA sequence: TGTGCCAGCGCCCCCGGGGCGACAGTCTTCTCCTACGAGCAGTACTTC.